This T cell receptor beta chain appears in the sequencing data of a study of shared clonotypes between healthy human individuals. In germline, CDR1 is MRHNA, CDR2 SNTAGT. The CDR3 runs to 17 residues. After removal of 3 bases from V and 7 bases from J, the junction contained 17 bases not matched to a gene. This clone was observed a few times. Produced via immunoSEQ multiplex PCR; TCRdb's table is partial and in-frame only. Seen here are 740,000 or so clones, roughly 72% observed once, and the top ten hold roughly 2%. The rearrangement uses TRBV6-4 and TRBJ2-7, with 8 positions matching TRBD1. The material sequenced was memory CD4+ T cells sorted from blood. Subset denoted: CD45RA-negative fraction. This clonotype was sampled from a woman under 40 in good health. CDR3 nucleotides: TGTGCCAGCAGTGATTCGGGTAGAGACAGGGGATGGCGAGAGCAGTACTTC. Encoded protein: CASSDSGRDRGWREQYF.